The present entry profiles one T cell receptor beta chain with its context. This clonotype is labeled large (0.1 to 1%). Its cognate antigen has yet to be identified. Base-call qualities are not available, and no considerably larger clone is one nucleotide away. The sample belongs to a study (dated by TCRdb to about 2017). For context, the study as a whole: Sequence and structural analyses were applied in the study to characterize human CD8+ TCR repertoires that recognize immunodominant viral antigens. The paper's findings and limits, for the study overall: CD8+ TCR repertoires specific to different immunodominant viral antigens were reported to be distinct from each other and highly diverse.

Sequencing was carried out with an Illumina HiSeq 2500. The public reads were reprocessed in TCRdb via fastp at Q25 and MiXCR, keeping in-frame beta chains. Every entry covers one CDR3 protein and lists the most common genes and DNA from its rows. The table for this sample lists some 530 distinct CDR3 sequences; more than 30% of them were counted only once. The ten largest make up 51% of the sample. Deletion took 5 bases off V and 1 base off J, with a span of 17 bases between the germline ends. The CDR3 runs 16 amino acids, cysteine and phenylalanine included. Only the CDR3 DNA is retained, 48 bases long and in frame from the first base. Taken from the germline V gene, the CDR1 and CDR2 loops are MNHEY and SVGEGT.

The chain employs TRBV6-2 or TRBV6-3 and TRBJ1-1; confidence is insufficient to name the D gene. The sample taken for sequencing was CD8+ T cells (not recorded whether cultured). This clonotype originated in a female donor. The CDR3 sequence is CASSPLDVTENTEAFF. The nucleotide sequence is TGTGCCAGCAGTCCCCTGGACGTTACGGAGAACACTGAAGCTTTCTTT.